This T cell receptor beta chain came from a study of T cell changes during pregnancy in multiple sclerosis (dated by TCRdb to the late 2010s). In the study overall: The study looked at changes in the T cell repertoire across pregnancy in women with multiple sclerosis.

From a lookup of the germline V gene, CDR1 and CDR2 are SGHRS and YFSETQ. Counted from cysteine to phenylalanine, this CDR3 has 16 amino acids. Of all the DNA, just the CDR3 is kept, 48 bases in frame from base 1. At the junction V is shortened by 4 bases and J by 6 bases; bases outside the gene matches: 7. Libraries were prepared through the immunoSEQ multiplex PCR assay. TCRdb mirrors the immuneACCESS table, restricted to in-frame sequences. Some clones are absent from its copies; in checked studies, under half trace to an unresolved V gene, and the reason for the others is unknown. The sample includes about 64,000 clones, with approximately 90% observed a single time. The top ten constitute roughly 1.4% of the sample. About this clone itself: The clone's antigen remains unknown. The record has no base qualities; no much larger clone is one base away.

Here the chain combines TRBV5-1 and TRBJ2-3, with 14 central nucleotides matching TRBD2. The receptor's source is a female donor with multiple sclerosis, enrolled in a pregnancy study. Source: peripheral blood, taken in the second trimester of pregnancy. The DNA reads TGCGCCAGCAGCCCGACTAGCGGGGGGGCCCGTGATACGCAGTATTTT. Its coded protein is CASSPTSGGARDTQYF. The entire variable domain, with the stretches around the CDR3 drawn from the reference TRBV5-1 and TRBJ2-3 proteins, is KAGVTQTPRYLIKTRGQQVTLSCSPISGHRSVSWYQQTPGQGLQFLFEYFSETQRNKGNFPGRFSGRQFSNSRSEMNVSTLELGDSALYLCASSPTSGGARDTQYFGPGTRLTVL.